The 13 T cell receptor beta chains below all came from one sample that was sequenced in a study of blood T cell repertoires in COVID-19. Clones were sequenced by immunoSEQ multiplex PCR, and TCRdb holds only the in-frame ones, with some missing. The data contain 250,000 to 400,000 clones, 85% to 90% of them seen just once; the ten biggest clones take up less than 3.5%. Material for sequencing was peripheral blood. The receptor set was obtained from a woman in her twenties or thirties with COVID-19, enrolled during active disease.

The gene calls are TRBV5-6 and TRBJ1-5, with 9 bases matching TRBD1. Losses at the gene ends were 4 bases for V and 4 bases for J; bases not matched to a gene: 6. Germline values: CDR1 SGHDT, CDR2 YYEEEE. CDR3 length: 15 residues. The CDR3 spells CASSHRGTGNQPQHF. The CDR3 nucleotides read TGTGCCAGCAGCCACCGGGGGACAGGGAATCAGCCCCAGCATTTT. Complete variable domain (other parts from reference TRBV5-6 and TRBJ1-5): DAGVTQSPTHLIKTRGQQVTLRCSPKSGHDTVSWYQQALGQGPQFIFQYYEEEERQRGNFPDRFSGHQFPNYSSELNVNALLLGDSALYLCASSHRGTGNQPQHFGDGTRLSIL.

This sequence joins TRBV10-1 and TRBJ2-3; a weak D match, TRBD1 (5 bases). Trimming pared 2 bases from V and 5 bases from J, leaving 11 bases between. Germline loops: CDR1 WNHNN, CDR2 SYGVQD (reference sequence). The CDR3 covers 14 residues. The CDR3, as DNA: TGCGCCAGCAGTGAGCAGGGCATAGAAGATACGCAGTATTTT. This sequence encodes CASSEQGIEDTQYF.

The chain recombines TRBV7-9 with TRBJ1-3, with TRBD1 matching over 8 bases. Trimming cost V 1 base and J 0 bases; bases outside gene matches: 8. CDR1 SEHNR and CDR2 FQNEAQ come from the germline V gene (reference sequence). This CDR3 comprises 18 residues. The CDR3 bases are TGTGCCAGCAGCTTAGAGGCAGGGGGCTACAACTCTGGAAACACCATATATTTT. It translates to CASSLEAGGYNSGNTIYF.

The rearrangement links TRBV4-1 to TRBJ1-1; 9 nucleotides align to TRBD1. The germline gives CDR1 MGHRA, CDR2 YSYEKL. There are 16 residues in the CDR3. After removal of 3 bases from V and 6 bases from J, the junction contained 11 bases not matched to a gene. CDR3 DNA sequence: TGCGCCAGCAGCCACGCCCGGGACAGGGTCATGTCTGAAGCTTTCTTT. Encoded protein: CASSHARDRVMSEAFF.

The chain uses TRBV2 and TRBJ1-5; 7 bases align to TRBD1. The trim removed 6 bases at V and 7 bases at J, leaving 12 bases unmatched. The CDR3 has 15 amino acids. The V gene's germline CDR1 is SNHLY and CDR2 FYNNEI. CDR3 residues: CASSQRDSPRQPQHF. The CDR3 nucleotides read TGTGCCAGCAGCCAAAGGGACAGTCCCCGGCAGCCCCAGCATTTT.

This chain joins TRBV6-4 and TRBJ2-7; 9 bases agree with TRBD2. This CDR3 is built from 16 residues. With V trimmed by 0 bases and J by 4 bases, 7 bases remained unmatched. The germline V gene encodes CDR1 MRHNA and CDR2 SNTAGT. CDR3 sequence: CASSDSVSGSGYEQYF. The CDR3 region has the DNA TGTGCCAGCAGTGACTCGGTTAGCGGGAGTGGGTACGAGCAGTACTTC.

The chain carries TRBV5-5 and TRBJ2-2, with D maybe TRBD2 (5 bases). Germline CDR1 and CDR2: SGHKS and YYEKEE (reference sequence). V was shortened by 2 bases and J by 5 bases, with 19 bases between the two germline ends. The CDR3 length is 17 residues. The CDR3 DNA reads TGTGCCAGCAGCTTCGTCTGGGAGCGGAGAGGGACCGGGGAGCTGTTTTTT. This codes for CASSFVWERRGTGELFF.

CDR3: CASSEVLAGNQPQHF. The CDR3, as DNA: TGTGCCAGCAGTGAAGTGTTGGCCGGCAATCAGCCCCAGCATTTT. The rearrangement links TRBV6-1 to TRBJ1-5; D remains unclear. Germline CDR1 and CDR2: MNHNS and SASEGT. The V and J ends lost 1 base and 2 bases respectively, with 9 bases between them. CDR3 size: 15 residues.

The chain combines TRBV4-1 with TRBJ2-5, with D perhaps matching TRBD2 (7 bases). This CDR3 has 16 amino acids. Deletions cut 1 base from V and 5 bases from J, with 17 bases between. Germline V CDR1 and CDR2: MGHRA, YSYEKL. The CDR3 nucleotides are TGCGCCAGCAGCCAAGTCGCTTCGGGGGGCGCGGAGACCCAGTACTTC. It codes for CASSQVASGGAETQYF.

V gene TRBV3-1 (or the pseudogene TRBV3-2) combines with J gene TRBJ1-1, with TRBD1 as a possible D gene (5 bases). The CDR3 totals 15 residues. Deletions cut 4 bases from V and 0 bases from J, with 12 bases between. CDR1 is LGHDT, CDR2 YNNKEL, per germline (reference sequence). DNA for the CDR3: TGTGCCAGCAGCCCCCCCGGGGGTATGAACACTGAAGCTTTCTTT. Amino acid sequence: CASSPPGGMNTEAFF.

V gene TRBV4-1 combines with J gene TRBJ1-2; weak D call: TRBD1 (5 bases). Germline V gene lookup returns CDR1 MGHRA and CDR2 YSYEKL. The ends were cut back, 1 base at V and 3 bases at J, with 9 bases in the middle. CDR3 length: 14 residues. CDR3 sequence reads: CASSQGGSDYGYTF. CDR3 coding DNA: TGCGCCAGCAGCCAAGGGGGCTCGGACTATGGCTACACCTTC.

The V gene is TRBV3-1 (or the pseudogene TRBV3-2), the J gene TRBJ2-3; 9 bases align to TRBD2. Germline V lookup: CDR1 LGHDT, CDR2 YNNKEL (reference sequence). The CDR3 is made up of 15 amino acids. Trimming removed 2 bases from V and 6 bases from J; junction bases left unmatched: 6. CDR3 DNA sequence: TGTGCCAGCAGCCAAATCGCGGGAGGGCCGGATACGCAGTATTTT. This sequence encodes CASSQIAGGPDTQYF.

The V gene is TRBV2, the J gene TRBJ2-2; 16 bases fit TRBD2. The junction had 10 bases not matched to a gene; V was cut back by 3 bases and J by 6 bases. The CDR3 is made up of 19 amino acids. Germline assignment: CDR1 SNHLY and CDR2 FYNNEI. CDR3 loop: CASSDPGLAGGPYAGELFF. CDR3 coding DNA: TGTGCCAGCAGTGACCCGGGACTAGCGGGAGGGCCGTATGCCGGGGAGCTGTTTTTT.